These T cell receptor beta chains were read from a single sample in a study of blood T cell repertoires in COVID-19. The protocol was immunoSEQ multiplex PCR, while the TCRdb copy is restricted to in-frame clones and leaves out a portion. This repertoire shows roughly 76,000 clones, more than 85% found once; its top ten account for approximately 1.2%. Source material: PBMCs or T cells enriched from blood (not recorded which). Source of these receptors: a woman aged 50 to 60 with acute COVID-19. Each CDR3 is given with its conserved first and last residue. A D gene is named only where the DNA matches it firmly. A clone size is listed for some rows: how often the clone was seen (once, few, many), or a class if it is expanded.

V: TRBV19
D: .
J: TRBJ1-1
size: .
DNA: TGTGCCAGTAGTATAACCACAGGGCCTAAGAACACTGAAGCTTTCTTT
CDR3: CASSITTGPKNTEAFF

V: TRBV11-2
D: TRBD1
J: TRBJ1-2
size: few
DNA: TGTGCCAGCAGCCCCGACAGGGGGCGGTATCATGGCTACACCTTC
CDR3: CASSPDRGRYHGYTF

V: TRBV24-1
D: .
J: TRBJ1-2
size: .
DNA: TGTGCCACCAGTGTAGGGGGGGGGCAGAGCATCTATGGCTACACCTTC
CDR3: CATSVGGGQSIYGYTF

V: TRBV19
D: .
J: TRBJ2-1
size: .
DNA: TGTGCCAGTAGTATGTTAGCATATGAGCAGTTCTTC
CDR3: CASSMLAYEQFF

V: TRBV21-1
D: .
J: TRBJ2-1
size: .
DNA: TGTGCCAGCAGCAAAAGTCTCCGGGAGTCCCCCTCCTACAATGAGCAGTTCTTC
CDR3: CASSKSLRESPSYNEQFF

V: TRBV11-3
D: TRBD2
J: TRBJ2-3
size: .
DNA: TGTGCCAGCAGCGCACGACTAGCGGGAGGTCGGTATTTT
CDR3: CASSARLAGGRYF

V: TRBV30
D: TRBD1
J: TRBJ1-2
size: .
DNA: TGTGCCTGGAGTGGACAGGGGGCGAACTATGGCTACACCTTC
CDR3: CAWSGQGANYGYTF

V: TRBV24-1
D: TRBD1
J: TRBJ1-2
size: .
DNA: TGTGCCACCAGTGAGGGTGGCAGGGGGCGCGAAAACTATGGCTACACCTTC
CDR3: CATSEGGRGRENYGYTF

V: TRBV5-8
D: TRBD2
J: TRBJ2-7
size: .
DNA: TGTGCCAGCACTACTGGGGCCGGGACTAGCCGCTCCTACGAGCAGTACTTC
CDR3: CASTTGAGTSRSYEQYF

V: TRBV19
D: TRBD1
J: TRBJ1-3
size: .
DNA: TGTGCCAGTAGTGTTACAGGGGTCAGGCTCTCTGGAAACACCATATATTTT
CDR3: CASSVTGVRLSGNTIYF

V: TRBV7-9
D: TRBD2
J: TRBJ2-1
size: once
DNA: TGTGCCAGCAGCCTGGGACTAGCGGGAGAGCAGTTCTTC
CDR3: CASSLGLAGEQFF

V: TRBV7-9
D: TRBD1
J: TRBJ1-3
size: .
DNA: TGTGCCAGCAGCCCATGGGCAAACCAGGGGGACACCATATATTTT
CDR3: CASSPWANQGDTIYF

V: TRBV4-3
D: TRBD1
J: TRBJ1-6
size: .
DNA: TGCGCCAGCAGCCACCGCCTGGGACAGGGAGAATCACCCCTCCACTTT
CDR3: CASSHRLGQGESPLHF

V: TRBV2
D: TRBD1
J: TRBJ1-5
size: .
DNA: TGTGCCAGCCGTACAGGGGGCTATCAGCCCCAGCATTTT
CDR3: CASRTGGYQPQHF

V: TRBV24-1
D: .
J: TRBJ1-1
size: .
DNA: TGTGCCACCATGGCCACGGGGGATCAGGGCACTGAAGCTTTCTTT
CDR3: CATMATGDQGTEAFF

V: TRBV24-1
D: TRBD1
J: TRBJ2-2
size: .
DNA: TGTGCCACCAGTGACCAGGGGGAGAACACCGGGGAGCTGTTTTTT
CDR3: CATSDQGENTGELFF

V: TRBV18
D: TRBD2
J: TRBJ2-2
size: .
DNA: TGTGCCAGCTCACTAGCGGGAAACACCGGGGAGCTGTTTTTT
CDR3: CASSLAGNTGELFF

V: TRBV6-5
D: TRBD1
J: TRBJ2-5
size: .
DNA: TGTGCCAGCAGGGCACGGACAGGGGAGTACGAGACCCAGTACTTC
CDR3: CASRARTGEYETQYF

V: TRBV7-9
D: TRBD1
J: TRBJ1-3
size: .
DNA: TGTGCCAGCAGCTTATCCACGTACCAGGGGGATGGAAACACCATATATTTT
CDR3: CASSLSTYQGDGNTIYF

V: TRBV24-1
D: TRBD1
J: TRBJ1-6
size: .
DNA: TGTGCCACCAGTGATTTCGGGACAGTGGATTCACCCCTCCACTTT
CDR3: CATSDFGTVDSPLHF

V: TRBV29-1
D: TRBD2
J: TRBJ2-3
size: .
DNA: TGCAGCGTTCATGGGCTAGCGGGAGGTGCAGATACGCAGTATTTT
CDR3: CSVHGLAGGADTQYF

V: TRBV21-1
D: .
J: TRBJ2-1
size: .
DNA: TGTGCCAGCAGCAAAACTCGGGGCTACAATGAGCAGTTCTTC
CDR3: CASSKTRGYNEQFF

V: TRBV3-1/TRBV3-2
D: TRBD1
J: TRBJ1-1
size: .
DNA: TGTGCCAGCAGGGGGATGGACAGGGAAAACACTGAAGCTTTCTTT
CDR3: CASRGMDRENTEAFF

V: TRBV5-1
D: TRBD2
J: TRBJ2-7
size: .
DNA: TGCGCCAGCAGCCTTGCGCCAGGGACTAGCGGCTCCTACGAGCAGTACTTC
CDR3: CASSLAPGTSGSYEQYF

V: TRBV6-5
D: .
J: TRBJ2-7
size: .
DNA: TGTGCCAGCAACTCCCCGGGGGGCCGCGAGCAGTACTTC
CDR3: CASNSPGGREQYF

V: TRBV28
D: TRBD1
J: TRBJ1-1
size: .
DNA: TGTGCCAGCAGACCGACAGGGCCTCCTTTCATGAACACTGAAGCTTTCTTT
CDR3: CASRPTGPPFMNTEAFF

V: TRBV18
D: TRBD1
J: TRBJ1-4
size: .
DNA: TGTGCCAGCTCACCACCGGACCCGGGACAGGGAAGGGAAAAACTGTTTTTT
CDR3: CASSPPDPGQGREKLFF

V: TRBV19
D: TRBD2
J: TRBJ2-3
size: once
DNA: TGTGCCAGTAGTACCCCCGGACTAGCGGGAGGGGCAGATACGCAGTATTTT
CDR3: CASSTPGLAGGADTQYF

V: TRBV5-1
D: .
J: TRBJ2-3
size: .
DNA: TGCGCCAGCAGCTTGGGCGCAGGTTCATCCACAGATACGCAGTATTTT
CDR3: CASSLGAGSSTDTQYF

V: TRBV5-1
D: TRBD1
J: TRBJ2-7
size: .
DNA: TGCGCCAGCAGCTTACTGACAGGGGGAGACTACGAGCAGTACTTC
CDR3: CASSLLTGGDYEQYF

V: TRBV19
D: TRBD1
J: TRBJ1-5
size: .
DNA: TGTGCCAGTAGTTCACAGGGGAGAGGCAATCAGCCCCAGCATTTT
CDR3: CASSSQGRGNQPQHF

V: TRBV5-4
D: .
J: TRBJ1-1
size: .
DNA: TGTGCCAGCAGCTCCCTACAGCCGAACACTGAAGCTTTCTTT
CDR3: CASSSLQPNTEAFF

V: TRBV19
D: .
J: TRBJ2-1
size: .
DNA: TGTGCCAGCCGGCAGGGCTCAGACCAATACAATGAGCAGTTCTTC
CDR3: CASRQGSDQYNEQFF

V: TRBV3-1/TRBV3-2
D: .
J: TRBJ1-2
size: .
DNA: TGTGCCAGCAGCCACCCTCCGCGGAACTATGGCTACACCTTC
CDR3: CASSHPPRNYGYTF

V: TRBV25-1
D: TRBD1
J: TRBJ1-4
size: .
DNA: TGTGCCAGCACGGACAGGGGGCCTAATGAAAAACTGTTTTTT
CDR3: CASTDRGPNEKLFF

V: TRBV5-4
D: .
J: TRBJ1-1
size: once
DNA: TGTGCCAGCAGCCCGGGACAGAACACTGAAGCTTTCTTT
CDR3: CASSPGQNTEAFF

V: TRBV2
D: .
J: TRBJ1-2
size: .
DNA: TGTGCCAGCAGTGCCCGGGACAATGGCTACACCTTC
CDR3: CASSARDNGYTF

V: TRBV30
D: .
J: TRBJ1-6
size: once
DNA: TGTGCCTGGAAGGGGGGGGCGGGGCCTTCACCCCTCCACTTT
CDR3: CAWKGGAGPSPLHF

V: TRBV19
D: TRBD2
J: TRBJ2-7
size: .
DNA: TGTGCCAGCGCACTAGCGGGGGGGGGCTACGAGCAGTACTTC
CDR3: CASALAGGGYEQYF

V: TRBV12-3/TRBV12-4
D: .
J: TRBJ2-1
size: .
DNA: TGTGCCAGCAACCCATACGCTAGTGAGCAGTTCTTC
CDR3: CASNPYASEQFF

V: TRBV4-1
D: TRBD2
J: TRBJ2-1
size: .
DNA: TGCGCCAGCAGCCAAGATGACAGCGGGAGGTTGGAGCAGTTCTTC
CDR3: CASSQDDSGRLEQFF

V: TRBV2
D: .
J: TRBJ2-5
size: .
DNA: TGTGCCAGCAGCGGGAGCAGGGCCGGAGAGACCCAGTACTTC
CDR3: CASSGSRAGETQYF

V: TRBV19
D: .
J: TRBJ1-1
size: .
DNA: TGTGCCAGTAGTTTCACGGCGGTGAACACTGAAGCTTTCTTT
CDR3: CASSFTAVNTEAFF

V: TRBV7-9
D: .
J: TRBJ2-3
size: .
DNA: TGTGCCAGCAGCTTCGCGACAGACCTCACAGATACGCAGTATTTT
CDR3: CASSFATDLTDTQYF

V: TRBV9
D: TRBD2
J: TRBJ2-3
size: .
DNA: TGTGCCAGCAGCCCAAGAGCGGGGCCTAGCACAGATACGCAGTATTTT
CDR3: CASSPRAGPSTDTQYF

V: TRBV9
D: .
J: TRBJ2-7
size: .
DNA: TGTGCCAGCAGCGTAGGGGACATTTCGAGCTCCTACGAGCAGTACTTC
CDR3: CASSVGDISSSYEQYF

V: TRBV29-1
D: .
J: TRBJ1-1
size: .
DNA: TGCAGCGTTGGGGAGGGAGGGAGAACTTCTGACACTGAAGCTTTCTTT
CDR3: CSVGEGGRTSDTEAFF

V: TRBV23-1
D: .
J: TRBJ1-1
size: .
DNA: TGCGCCAGCAGTCCACCCGAGGGACGGGAGGTCACTGAAGCTTTCTTT
CDR3: CASSPPEGREVTEAFF

V: TRBV19
D: TRBD2
J: TRBJ2-7
size: .
DNA: TGTGCCAGTAGTTACCTAGCGGGCGCCTACGAGCAGTACTTC
CDR3: CASSYLAGAYEQYF

V: TRBV5-1
D: .
J: TRBJ1-1
size: .
DNA: TGCGCCAGCAGCTTCGCCGGGAACATGAACACTGAAGCTTTCTTT
CDR3: CASSFAGNMNTEAFF

V: TRBV7-2
D: TRBD2
J: TRBJ2-4
size: .
DNA: TGTGCCAGCAGCTGGGGGGGAGGCGAAAACATTCAGTACTTC
CDR3: CASSWGGGENIQYF

V: TRBV6-5
D: .
J: TRBJ2-3
size: .
DNA: TGTGCCAGCAGTCGACTCGTTCCTAGCACAGATACGCAGTATTTT
CDR3: CASSRLVPSTDTQYF

V: TRBV21-1
D: .
J: TRBJ2-1
size: .
DNA: TGTGCCAGCAGCAAACTCAGAGTACTAGCGGGAGATATTGAGCAGTTCTTC
CDR3: CASSKLRVLAGDIEQFF

V: TRBV27
D: .
J: TRBJ2-5
size: .
DNA: TGTGCCAGCAGTTTTGCAGGAATACGAGAGACCCAGTACTTC
CDR3: CASSFAGIRETQYF

V: TRBV29-1
D: TRBD2
J: TRBJ2-7
size: .
DNA: TGCAGCGTTGAGCTAGCGGAATCCTACGAGCAGTACTTC
CDR3: CSVELAESYEQYF

V: TRBV4-3
D: TRBD1
J: TRBJ1-2
size: once
DNA: TGCGCCAGCAGCCCATCGGGACAGCCTAACTATGGCTACACCTTC
CDR3: CASSPSGQPNYGYTF

V: TRBV11-2
D: TRBD1
J: TRBJ1-1
size: .
DNA: TGTGCCAGCAGCCAAAGACAGGGAAGGGACACTGAAGCTTTCTTT
CDR3: CASSQRQGRDTEAFF